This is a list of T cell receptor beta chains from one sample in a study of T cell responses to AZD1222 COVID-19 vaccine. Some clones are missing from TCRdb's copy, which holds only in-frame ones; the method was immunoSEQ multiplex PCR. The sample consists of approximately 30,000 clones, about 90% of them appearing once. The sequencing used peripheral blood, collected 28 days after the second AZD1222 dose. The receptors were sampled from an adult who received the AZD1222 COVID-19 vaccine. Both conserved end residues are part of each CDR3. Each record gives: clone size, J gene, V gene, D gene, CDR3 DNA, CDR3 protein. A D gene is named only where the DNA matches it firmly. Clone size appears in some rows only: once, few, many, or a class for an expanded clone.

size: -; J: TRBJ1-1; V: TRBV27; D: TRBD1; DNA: TGTGCCAGCAGTCGGAACAGGGGGCCGGGTAGCACTGAAGCTTTCTTT; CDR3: CASSRNRGPGSTEAFF
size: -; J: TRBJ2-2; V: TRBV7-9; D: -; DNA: TGTGCCAGCAGCTTACCGGGGTTCGACACCGGGGAGCTGTTTTTT; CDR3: CASSLPGFDTGELFF
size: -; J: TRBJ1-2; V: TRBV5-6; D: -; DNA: TGTGCCAGCAGCTTGTCAGCGGGGGCAAAGAAAAGAGGCTACACCTTC; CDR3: CASSLSAGAKKRGYTF
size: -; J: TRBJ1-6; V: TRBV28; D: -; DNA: TGTGCCAGCAGCCCGAGGGGTGCAGCATTACCCCTCCACTTT; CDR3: CASSPRGAALPLHF
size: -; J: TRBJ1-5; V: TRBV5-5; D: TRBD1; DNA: TGTGCCAGCAGCCCCGGACAGGCGATCAATCAGCCCCAGCATTTT; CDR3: CASSPGQAINQPQHF
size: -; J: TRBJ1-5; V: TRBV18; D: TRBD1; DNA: TGTGCCAGCTCACAGGACAGGGGATATAGCAATCAGCCCCAGCATTTT; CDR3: CASSQDRGYSNQPQHF
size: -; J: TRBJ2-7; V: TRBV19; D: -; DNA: TGTGCCAGTAGTACAGGACAGAGCTCCTACGAGCAGTACTTC; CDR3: CASSTGQSSYEQYF
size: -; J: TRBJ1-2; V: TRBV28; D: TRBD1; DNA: TGTGCCAGCAGTCAGCCCGGACAGGGGAACTATGGCTACACCTTC; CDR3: CASSQPGQGNYGYTF
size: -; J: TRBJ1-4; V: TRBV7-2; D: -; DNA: TGTGCCAGCAGCTTAGTGTCTGGGGGCCATGAAAAACTGTTTTTT; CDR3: CASSLVSGGHEKLFF
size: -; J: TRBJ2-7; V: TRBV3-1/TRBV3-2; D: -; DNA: TGTGCCAGCAGCCCCAGAGCGCCTAGTGGGCCCGAGCAGTACTTC; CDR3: CASSPRAPSGPEQYF
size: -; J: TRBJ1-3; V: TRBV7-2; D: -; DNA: TGTGCCAGCAGCTTATTCCTAGATTCTGGAAACACCATATATTTT; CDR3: CASSLFLDSGNTIYF
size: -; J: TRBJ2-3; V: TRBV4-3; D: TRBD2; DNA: TGCGCCAGCAGCCAAGATTATAGCGGGGCTAGCACAGATACGCAGTATTTT; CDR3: CASSQDYSGASTDTQYF
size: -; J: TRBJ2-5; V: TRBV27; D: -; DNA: TGTGCCAGCAGTTTATCGATCTTGGGCGGAGAGACCCAGTACTTC; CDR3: CASSLSILGGETQYF
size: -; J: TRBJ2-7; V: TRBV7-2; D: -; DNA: TGTGCCAGCAGCTTGACCAGATTCTACGAGCAGTACTTC; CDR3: CASSLTRFYEQYF
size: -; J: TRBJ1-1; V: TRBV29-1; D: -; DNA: TGCAGCGTAGGGTCCACACCGAACACTGAAGCTTTCTTT; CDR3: CSVGSTPNTEAFF
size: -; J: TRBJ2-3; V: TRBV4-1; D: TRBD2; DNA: TGCGCCAGCGGGACCTTGGCGGGAGCAAGGAGTACGCAGTATTTT; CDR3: CASGTLAGARSTQYF
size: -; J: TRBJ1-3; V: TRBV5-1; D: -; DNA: TGCGCCAGCAGCCACCCGGACAGCTCTGGAAACACCATATATTTT; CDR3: CASSHPDSSGNTIYF
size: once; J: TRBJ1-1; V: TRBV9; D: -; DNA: TGTGCCAGCAGTTCTTACGGGAGGACTGAAGCTTTCTTT; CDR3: CASSSYGRTEAFF
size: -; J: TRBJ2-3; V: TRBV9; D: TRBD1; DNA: TGTGCCAGCAGCGCAAAGACAGGGACGTACGGCACAGATACGCAGTATTTT; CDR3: CASSAKTGTYGTDTQYF
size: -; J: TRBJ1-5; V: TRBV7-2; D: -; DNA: TGTGCCAGCAGCTTACATCCAGGGCCAAGTCAGCCCCAGCATTTT; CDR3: CASSLHPGPSQPQHF
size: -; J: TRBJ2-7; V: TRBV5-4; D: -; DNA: TGTGCCAGCAGGAGACAGAGCTCCTACGAGCAGTACTTC; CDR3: CASRRQSSYEQYF
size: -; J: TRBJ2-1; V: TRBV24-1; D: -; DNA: TGTGCCACCAGTGATTCAAAGGTCAATGAGCAGTTCTTC; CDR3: CATSDSKVNEQFF
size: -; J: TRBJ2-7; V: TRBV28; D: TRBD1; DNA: TGTGCCAGCAGACTGGGGACAGACTACGAGCAGTACTTC; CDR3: CASRLGTDYEQYF
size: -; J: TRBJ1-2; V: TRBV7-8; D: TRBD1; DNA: TGTGCCAGCAGTTTTTCCGGACAGGGGAACTATGGCTACACCTTC; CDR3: CASSFSGQGNYGYTF
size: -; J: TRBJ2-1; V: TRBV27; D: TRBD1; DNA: TGTGCCAGCGGGACAGGGTACAATGAGCAGTTCTTC; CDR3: CASGTGYNEQFF
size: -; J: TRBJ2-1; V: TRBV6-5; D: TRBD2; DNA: TGTGCCAGCAGTTACAGGCTAGCGGGGAACAATGAGCAGTTCTTC; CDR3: CASSYRLAGNNEQFF
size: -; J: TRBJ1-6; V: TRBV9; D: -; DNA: TGTGCCAGCAGCGGGGGGGATTCACCCCTCCACTTT; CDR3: CASSGGDSPLHF
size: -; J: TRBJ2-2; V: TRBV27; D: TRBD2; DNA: TGTGCCAGCGGAGAGTTAGGGCTAGCGGTTACCGGGGAGCTGTTTTTT; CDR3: CASGELGLAVTGELFF
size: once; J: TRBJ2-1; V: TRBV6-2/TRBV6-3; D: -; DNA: TGTGCCAGCAGTTATGGCGGGGAGGTCTACAATGAGCAGTTCTTC; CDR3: CASSYGGEVYNEQFF
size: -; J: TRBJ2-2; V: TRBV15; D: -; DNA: TGTGCCACCAGCAGAATCCGGGGGGCGGGGGAGCTGTTTTTT; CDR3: CATSRIRGAGELFF
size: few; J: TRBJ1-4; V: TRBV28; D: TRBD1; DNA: TGTGCCACCGGGACAGTTAATGAAAAACTGTTTTTT; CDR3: CATGTVNEKLFF
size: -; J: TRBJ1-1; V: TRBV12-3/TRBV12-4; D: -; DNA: TGTGCCAGCAGTTTAGGATATTTCGGTGAAGCTTTCTTT; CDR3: CASSLGYFGEAFF
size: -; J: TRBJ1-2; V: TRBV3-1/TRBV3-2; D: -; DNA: TGTGCCAGCAGCCAGATGTCCGGGGCCTATTATGGCTACACCTTC; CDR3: CASSQMSGAYYGYTF
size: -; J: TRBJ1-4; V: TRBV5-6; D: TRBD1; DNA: TGTGCCAGCAGCCAAGCTACTAGACAGGGCGATGAAAAACTGTTTTTT; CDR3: CASSQATRQGDEKLFF
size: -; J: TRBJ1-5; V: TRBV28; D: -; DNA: TGTGCCAGCAGTCCCGTGCAGGGTAATAATCAGCCCCAGCATTTT; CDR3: CASSPVQGNNQPQHF
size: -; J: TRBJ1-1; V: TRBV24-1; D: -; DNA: TGTGCCACCAGTGATTTGGACTTAATGGGACGTAAGTCCGCTTTCTTT; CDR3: CATSDLDLMGRKSAFF
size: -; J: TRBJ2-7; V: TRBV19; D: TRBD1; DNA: TGTGCCAGTAGTATGCAGGGGGCTTGGTCCTACTACGAGCAGTACTTC; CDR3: CASSMQGAWSYYEQYF
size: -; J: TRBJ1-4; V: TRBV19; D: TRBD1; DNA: TGTGCCAGTCGAGACAGGGGAGCTTCTGAAAAACTGTTTTTT; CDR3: CASRDRGASEKLFF
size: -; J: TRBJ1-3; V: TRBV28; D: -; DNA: TGTGCCAGCAGTTTCAGGGATTCGGGAAACACCATATATTTT; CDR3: CASSFRDSGNTIYF
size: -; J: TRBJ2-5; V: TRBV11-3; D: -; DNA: TGTGCCAGCAGCTTAAGAGAGACAGCAGTCCAAGAGACCCAGTACTTC; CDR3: CASSLRETAVQETQYF
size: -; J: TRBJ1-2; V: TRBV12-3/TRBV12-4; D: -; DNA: TGTGCCAGCAGTTTAGGTCAGAACTATGGCTACACCTTC; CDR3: CASSLGQNYGYTF
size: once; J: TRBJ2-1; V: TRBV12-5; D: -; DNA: TGTGCTAGTGGCCTGGGGGCGTACAATGAGCAGTTCTTC; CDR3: CASGLGAYNEQFF
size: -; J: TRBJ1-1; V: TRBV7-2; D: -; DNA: TGTGCCAGCAGCTCCGGGCAGGGAACTGAAGCTTTCTTT; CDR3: CASSSGQGTEAFF
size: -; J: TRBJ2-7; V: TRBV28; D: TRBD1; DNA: TGTGCCAGCAGTTACGGACAGGACTACGAGCAGTACTTC; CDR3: CASSYGQDYEQYF
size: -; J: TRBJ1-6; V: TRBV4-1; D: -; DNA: TGCGCCAGCAGCCACTCAGGGTTAGATTCACCCCTCCACTTT; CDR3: CASSHSGLDSPLHF
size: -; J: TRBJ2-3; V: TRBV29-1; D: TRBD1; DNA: TGCAGCGCCGCCCAGGGACAGGGAGGTACAGATACGCAGTATTTT; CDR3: CSAAQGQGGTDTQYF
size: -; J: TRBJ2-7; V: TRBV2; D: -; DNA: TGTGCCAGCAGTGAACGGGTGGCTGTAGACGAGCAGTACTTC; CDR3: CASSERVAVDEQYF
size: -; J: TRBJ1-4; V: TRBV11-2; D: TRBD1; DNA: TGTGCCAGCAGCTTAAACAGGGGGCAAGAAAAACTGTTTTTT; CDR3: CASSLNRGQEKLFF
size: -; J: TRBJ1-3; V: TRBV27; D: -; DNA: TGTGCCAGCAGGGATAGGTGGTCTTCTGGAAACACCATATATTTT; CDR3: CASRDRWSSGNTIYF
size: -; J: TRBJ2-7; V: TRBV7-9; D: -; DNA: TGTGCCAGCAGCTTAAGGGTCCTGCCGTGGACCGGTGAGGAGCAGTACTTC; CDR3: CASSLRVLPWTGEEQYF
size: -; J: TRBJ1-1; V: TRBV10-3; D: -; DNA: TGTGCCAGCGCCCCAACAGCGAACACTGAAGCTTTCTTT; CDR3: CASAPTANTEAFF
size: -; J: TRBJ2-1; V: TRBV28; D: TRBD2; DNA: TGTGCCAGCAGTTCTTCTCTCGGACTAGGAACCTCCTACAATGAGCAGTTCTTC; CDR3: CASSSSLGLGTSYNEQFF
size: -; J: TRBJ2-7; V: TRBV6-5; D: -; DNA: TGTGCCAGCAGTTACTCGGTGGGGCGGTACGAGCAGTACTTC; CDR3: CASSYSVGRYEQYF
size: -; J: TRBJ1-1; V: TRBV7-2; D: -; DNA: TGTGCCAGCAGCTTAAGGCCAGGAGATGAAGCTTTCTTT; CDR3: CASSLRPGDEAFF